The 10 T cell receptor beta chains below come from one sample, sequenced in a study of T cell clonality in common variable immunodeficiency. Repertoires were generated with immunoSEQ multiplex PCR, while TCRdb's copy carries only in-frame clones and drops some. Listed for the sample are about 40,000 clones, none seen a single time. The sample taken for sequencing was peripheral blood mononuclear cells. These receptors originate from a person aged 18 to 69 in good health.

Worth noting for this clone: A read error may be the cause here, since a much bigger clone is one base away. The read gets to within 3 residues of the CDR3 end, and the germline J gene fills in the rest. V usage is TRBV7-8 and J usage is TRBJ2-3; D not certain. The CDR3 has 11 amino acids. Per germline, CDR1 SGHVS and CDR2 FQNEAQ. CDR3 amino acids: CASSSKETQYF. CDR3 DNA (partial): TGTGCCAGCAGCTCTAAAGAGACG. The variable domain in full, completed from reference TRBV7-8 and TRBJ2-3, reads GAGVSQSPRYKVAKRGQDVALRCDPISGHVSLFWYQQALGQGPEFLTYFQNEAQLDKSGLPSDRFFAERPEGSVSTLKIQRTQQEDSAVYLCASSSKETQYFGPGTRLTVL.

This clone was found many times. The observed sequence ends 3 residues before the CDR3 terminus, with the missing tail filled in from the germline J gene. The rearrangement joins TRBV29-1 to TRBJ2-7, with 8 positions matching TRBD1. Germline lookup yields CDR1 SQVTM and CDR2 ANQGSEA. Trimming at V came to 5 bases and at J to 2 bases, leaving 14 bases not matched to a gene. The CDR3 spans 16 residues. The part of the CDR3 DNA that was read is TGCAGCGTTTCGGGGTCCCGGGACAGGCCCCCCTACGAG. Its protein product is CSVSGSRDRPPYE. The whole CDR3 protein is CSVSGSRDRPPYEQYF.

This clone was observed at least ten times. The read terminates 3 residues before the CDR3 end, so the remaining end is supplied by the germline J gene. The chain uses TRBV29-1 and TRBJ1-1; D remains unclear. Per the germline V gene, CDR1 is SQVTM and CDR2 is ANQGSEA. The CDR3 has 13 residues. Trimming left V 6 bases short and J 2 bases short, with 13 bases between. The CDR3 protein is CSVGEGRNTEAFF. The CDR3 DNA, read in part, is TGCAGCGTGGGCGAGGGCCGAAACACTGAA.

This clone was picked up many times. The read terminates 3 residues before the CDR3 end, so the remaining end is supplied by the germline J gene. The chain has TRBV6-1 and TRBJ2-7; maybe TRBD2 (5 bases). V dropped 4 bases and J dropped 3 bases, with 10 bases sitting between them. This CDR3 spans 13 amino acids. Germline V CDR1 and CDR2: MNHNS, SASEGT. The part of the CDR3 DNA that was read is TGTGCCAGCAGTGGCCGACTAAACTACGAG. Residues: CASSGRLNYE. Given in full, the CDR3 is CASSGRLNYEQYF.

CDR3 residues: CASGRVRGADTQYF. The DNA read from the CDR3 is TGTGCCAGCGGTCGAGTCAGGGGGGCAGATACG. The rearrangement uses TRBV2 and TRBJ2-3, with D possibly matching TRBD1 (7 bases). The read ends 3 residues shy of where the CDR3 ends; the end is completed using the germline J gene. The CDR3 loop spans 14 amino acids. Germline V gene data show CDR1 as SNHLY and CDR2 as FYNNEI. The germline V and J ends were trimmed by 8 bases and 4 bases, with 16 bases remaining between them.

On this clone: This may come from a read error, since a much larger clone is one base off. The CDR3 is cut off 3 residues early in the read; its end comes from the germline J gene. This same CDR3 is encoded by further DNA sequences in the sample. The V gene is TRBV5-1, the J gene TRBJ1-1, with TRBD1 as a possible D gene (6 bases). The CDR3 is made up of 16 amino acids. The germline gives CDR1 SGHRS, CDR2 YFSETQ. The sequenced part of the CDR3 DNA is TGCGCCAGCAGCTCGTTTCTAGCGGACTGGGACACCGAA. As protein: CASSSFLADWDTE. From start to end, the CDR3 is CASSSFLADWDTEAFF.

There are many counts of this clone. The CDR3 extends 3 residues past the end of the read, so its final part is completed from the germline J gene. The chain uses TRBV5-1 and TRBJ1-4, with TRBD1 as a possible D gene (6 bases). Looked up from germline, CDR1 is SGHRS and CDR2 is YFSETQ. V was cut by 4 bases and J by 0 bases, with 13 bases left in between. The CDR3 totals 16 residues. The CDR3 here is CASSRTVKTTNEKLFF. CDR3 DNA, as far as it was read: TGCGCCAGCAGCAGGACAGTGAAGACAACTAATGAAAAA. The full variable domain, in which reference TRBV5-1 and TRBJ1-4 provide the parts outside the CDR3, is KAGVTQTPRYLIKTRGQQVTLSCSPISGHRSVSWYQQTPGQGLQFLFEYFSETQRNKGNFPGRFSGRQFSNSRSEMNVSTLELGDSALYLCASSRTVKTTNEKLFFGSGTQLSVL.

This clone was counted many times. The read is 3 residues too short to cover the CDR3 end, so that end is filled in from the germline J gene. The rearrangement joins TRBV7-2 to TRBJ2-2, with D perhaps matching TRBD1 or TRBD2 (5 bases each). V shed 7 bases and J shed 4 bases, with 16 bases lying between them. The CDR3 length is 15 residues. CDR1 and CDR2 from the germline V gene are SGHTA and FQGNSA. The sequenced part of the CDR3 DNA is TGTGCCAGCACCCTCAGGGAGTCGAGCACCGGGGAG. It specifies CASTLRESSTGE. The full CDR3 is CASTLRESSTGELFF. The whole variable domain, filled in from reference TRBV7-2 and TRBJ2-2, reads GAGVSQSPSNKVTEKGKDVELRCDPISGHTALYWYRQSLGQGLEFLIYFQGNSAPDKSGLPSDRFSAERTGGSVSTLTIQRTQQEDSAVYLCASTLRESSTGELFFGEGSRLTVL.

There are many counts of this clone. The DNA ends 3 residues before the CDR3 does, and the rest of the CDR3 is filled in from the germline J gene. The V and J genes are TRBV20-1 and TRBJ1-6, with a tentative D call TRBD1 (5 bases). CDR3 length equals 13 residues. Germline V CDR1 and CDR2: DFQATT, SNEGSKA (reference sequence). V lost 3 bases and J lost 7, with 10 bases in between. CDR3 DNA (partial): TGCAGTGCTAGGTCACAGGAGAATTCACCC. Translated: CSARSQENSP. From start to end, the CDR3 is CSARSQENSPLHF.

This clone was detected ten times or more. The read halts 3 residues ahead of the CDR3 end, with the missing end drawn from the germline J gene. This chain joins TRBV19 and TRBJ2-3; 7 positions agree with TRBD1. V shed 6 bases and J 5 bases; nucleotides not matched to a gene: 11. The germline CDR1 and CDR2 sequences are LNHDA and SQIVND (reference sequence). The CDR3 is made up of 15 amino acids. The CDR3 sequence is CASSSDRVGLDTQYF. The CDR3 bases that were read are TGTGCCAGTAGCTCCGACAGGGTGGGTCTAGATACG.